The rows below give T cell receptor beta chains drawn from one sample of a study of blood T cell repertoires in COVID-19. Repertoires were generated with immunoSEQ multiplex PCR, while TCRdb's copy carries only in-frame clones and drops some. This table holds roughly 250,000 clones, roughly four fifths found once. Sequenced sample: peripheral blood. These TCRs come from a woman aged 60-70 years with active or convalescent COVID-19. CDR3s include the opening cysteine and the closing phenylalanine or tryptophan. Each record gives: D gene, clone size, J gene, V gene, CDR3 DNA, CDR3 protein. The D gene is left open where the match is weak. The size of a clone is reported for some rows only, either as once, few or many, or as a class for expanded clones.

D gene: -
clone size: -
J gene: TRBJ2-7
V gene: TRBV11-2
CDR3 DNA: TGTGCCAGCAGCGTAACGGCGGGTAGGACAGTTAAGTACGAGCAGTACTTC
CDR3 protein: CASSVTAGRTVKYEQYF

D gene: TRBD2
clone size: -
J gene: TRBJ2-1
V gene: TRBV6-5
CDR3 DNA: TGTGCCAGCAGTTTCACGCGGGGGGCCGACAATGAGCAGTTCTTC
CDR3 protein: CASSFTRGADNEQFF

D gene: -
clone size: few
J gene: TRBJ1-2
V gene: TRBV18
CDR3 DNA: TGTGCCAGCTCACCCCAGGACAATAACTATGGCTACACCTTC
CDR3 protein: CASSPQDNNYGYTF

D gene: -
clone size: -
J gene: TRBJ2-7
V gene: TRBV7-2
CDR3 DNA: TGTGCCAGCAGCTTACCGGGACAAGGCTACGAGCAGTACTTC
CDR3 protein: CASSLPGQGYEQYF

D gene: -
clone size: -
J gene: TRBJ1-1
V gene: TRBV29-1
CDR3 DNA: TGCAGCGTCTTATTTATGAACACTGAAGCTTTCTTT
CDR3 protein: CSVLFMNTEAFF

D gene: TRBD1
clone size: -
J gene: TRBJ2-1
V gene: TRBV11-3
CDR3 DNA: TGTGCCAGCAGCTTAGGGACAGGGGGCCTAAATGAGCAGTTCTTC
CDR3 protein: CASSLGTGGLNEQFF

D gene: -
clone size: -
J gene: TRBJ2-1
V gene: TRBV5-5
CDR3 DNA: TGTGCCAGCAGCTTTGGCGGGGGCCAAAGGGGGCAGTTCTTC
CDR3 protein: CASSFGGGQRGQFF

D gene: -
clone size: -
J gene: TRBJ1-6
V gene: TRBV6-5
CDR3 DNA: TGTGCCAGCTCTATCCGGGATTCACCCCTCCACTTT
CDR3 protein: CASSIRDSPLHF

D gene: -
clone size: -
J gene: TRBJ2-3
V gene: TRBV6-6
CDR3 DNA: TGTGCCAGCAGTCTCTACCCCCCCGGACAGGGACTAGCACAAGATACGCAGTATTTT
CDR3 protein: CASSLYPPGQGLAQDTQYF

D gene: -
clone size: -
J gene: TRBJ1-2
V gene: TRBV5-1
CDR3 DNA: TGCGCCAGCAGCTTGGCCGGGGTGGATGGCTACACCTTC
CDR3 protein: CASSLAGVDGYTF

D gene: TRBD1
clone size: -
J gene: TRBJ2-3
V gene: TRBV3-1/TRBV3-2
CDR3 DNA: TGTGCCAGCAGCCCCCGGACAGGGGGTCTGACAGATACGCAGTATTTT
CDR3 protein: CASSPRTGGLTDTQYF